A single sample is the source of the 3 T cell receptor beta chains below, sequenced in a study of blood T cells in healthy people across ages. Together with a sample-barcoded 5' primer, a J-beta primer mix was included in a second PCR lasting roughly 6 to 12 cycles. TCRdb ran MiXCR on the 5' RACE reads and lists one entry per CDR3 protein. In the table there are fewer than 800,000 distinct CDR3 sequences, about 30% of which are singletons. The sample consisted of blood. The source of these receptors is a woman older than 75 in good health.

This clonotype has a handful of counts. The chain uses TRBV24-1 and TRBJ2-2; 8 bases are a match to TRBD2. This CDR3 spans 16 amino acids. Germline V gene data show CDR1 as KGHDR and CDR2 as SFDVKD. V shed 3 bases, J shed 5 bases, and the junction held 7 bases outside the gene matches. The CDR3 DNA reads TGTGCCACCAGTGATCCGAGCGGGAGTAATACCGGGGAGCTGTTTTTT. Translation: CATSDPSGSNTGELFF.

As for this clonotype: Since a much larger clone is just one base distant, this may be a read error. The chain combines TRBV7-2 with TRBJ2-7; possibly TRBD1 for D (6 bases). CDR3 size: 14 residues. CDR1 is SGHTA and CDR2 is FQGNSA in the germline V gene. Trimming cost V 5 bases and J 7 bases, with 18 bases left between them. The CDR3 DNA sequence: TGTGCCAGCAGCCCCAGGGGTTCCTACAATGAGCAGTACTTC. This translates into CASSPRGSYNEQYF.

This clonotype was seen only a few times. This chain uses TRBV7-6 with TRBJ2-1; a possible D gene is TRBD2 (5 bases). CDR3 length equals 13 residues. Germline V gene sequence: CDR1 SGHVS, CDR2 FNYEAQ. V shed 6 bases and J shed 4 bases, with 10 bases lying between them. The CDR3 loop reads CASRPSGYNEQFF. The CDR3, as DNA: TGTGCCAGCAGGCCCTCGGGGTACAATGAGCAGTTCTTC. Full variable domain (missing parts from reference TRBV7-6 and TRBJ2-1): GAGVSQSPRYKVTKRGQDVALRCDPISGHVSLYWYRQALGQGPEFLTYFNYEAQQDKSGLPNDRFSAERPEGSISTLTIQRTEQRDSAMYRCASRPSGYNEQFFGPGTRLTVL.